Listed below are T cell receptor beta chains from one sample, sequenced in a study of cytomegalovirus exposure and HLA in healthy donors. TCRdb keeps only in-frame clones here, not all; method: immunoSEQ multiplex PCR. In total, the table holds roughly 100,000 clones. The sample comprised PBMCs. These receptors came from a man aged 50 or older in good health and CMV-seronegative. Both conserved end residues are part of each CDR3. The D gene is left open where the match is weak.

V,J,D,CDR3,DNA
TRBV5-4,TRBJ1-1,TRBD1,CASSTAGQRNTEAFF,TGTGCCAGCAGCACGGCGGGACAGCGGAACACTGAAGCTTTCTTT
TRBV5-1,TRBJ2-5,TRBD1,CASNQGQAETQYF,TGCGCCAGCAACCAGGGACAGGCGGAGACCCAGTACTTC
TRBV2,TRBJ1-5,TRBD1,CASSGNRGSNQPQHF,TGTGCCAGCAGTGGGAACAGGGGTAGCAATCAGCCCCAGCATTTT
TRBV4-1,TRBJ2-2,.,CASRGRAGDTGELFF,TGCGCCAGCAGGGGGAGGGCAGGGGACACCGGGGAGCTGTTTTTT
TRBV12-5,TRBJ2-7,.,CASGLTGVPLEQYF,TGTGCTAGTGGTTTGACCGGGGTCCCGCTCGAGCAGTACTTC
TRBV10-3,TRBJ2-1,TRBD2,CAINSGSSYNEQFF,TGTGCCATCAACAGCGGGAGCTCCTACAATGAGCAGTTCTTC
TRBV5-4,TRBJ2-1,.,CGSRGASNEQFF,TGTGGCAGCCGGGGGGCGAGCAATGAGCAGTTCTTC
TRBV6-6,TRBJ2-1,.,CASSYDRGGYNEQFF,TGTGCCAGCAGTTATGATAGGGGGGGCTACAATGAGCAGTTCTTC
TRBV27,TRBJ1-2,.,CATGQRGNGYTF,TGTGCCACCGGGCAGAGGGGGAACGGCTACACCTTC
TRBV19,TRBJ2-7,TRBD2,CASSVGGALMGTYEQYF,TGTGCCAGTAGTGTGGGAGGGGCGCTTATGGGAACCTACGAGCAGTACTTC
TRBV9,TRBJ2-5,.,CASSPRDTPYWTQYF,TGTGCCAGCAGCCCACGGGACACACCATATTGGACCCAGTACTTC
TRBV7-2,TRBJ2-7,.,CASRPRPGVSYEQYF,TGTGCCAGCAGACCCCGACCGGGAGTATCCTACGAGCAGTACTTC
TRBV7-8,TRBJ1-1,.,CASSWGGREAFF,TGTGCCAGCAGCTGGGGGGGCCGGGAAGCTTTCTTT
TRBV2,TRBJ2-5,TRBD2,CASSPQLAGAETQYF,TGTGCCAGCAGTCCTCAACTAGCGGGAGCAGAGACCCAGTACTTC
TRBV30,TRBJ2-2,.,CAWSVRTDTGELFF,TGTGCCTGGAGTGTACGAACTGACACCGGGGAGCTGTTTTTT
TRBV5-1,TRBJ2-7,.,CASSLAQGSSYEQYF,TGCGCCAGCAGCTTGGCGCAGGGGAGCTCCTACGAGCAGTACTTC
TRBV7-9,TRBJ2-2,.,CASSFHRPPGELFF,TGTGCCAGCAGCTTTCACAGGCCTCCCGGGGAGCTGTTTTTT
TRBV6-5,TRBJ1-2,TRBD1,CASSLRGQGSGYTF,TGTGCCAGCAGCCTACGAGGACAGGGCAGCGGCTACACCTTC
TRBV7-6,TRBJ1-5,.,CASSPTYSQPQHF,TGTGCCAGCAGCCCCACGTACTCGCAGCCCCAGCATTTT
TRBV6-5,TRBJ1-2,TRBD1,CASSQTGIHGYTF,TGTGCCAGCAGCCAGACAGGGATACATGGCTACACCTTC
TRBV27,TRBJ2-3,.,CASRSHGADTQYF,TGTGCCAGCAGATCTCACGGTGCGGATACGCAGTATTTT
TRBV5-5,TRBJ1-4,TRBD1,CASSLARTGNEKLFF,TGTGCCAGCAGCTTGGCCCGGACAGGGAACGAAAAACTGTTTTTT
TRBV4-1,TRBJ2-7,.,CASSHLGGGYEQYF,TGCGCCAGCAGCCATCTCGGGGGAGGTTACGAGCAGTACTTC
TRBV5-6,TRBJ2-7,.,CASSLDTTSRQYEQYF,TGTGCCAGCAGCCTTGACACAACCTCACGCCAATACGAGCAGTACTTC
TRBV4-1,TRBJ2-1,TRBD2,CASSPLAGGIEQFF,TGCGCCAGCAGCCCTCTAGCGGGAGGGATTGAGCAGTTCTTC
TRBV5-1,TRBJ2-5,TRBD2,CASSLAAGGPQETQYF,TGCGCCAGCAGCTTGGCAGCGGGGGGCCCTCAAGAGACCCAGTACTTC
TRBV11-2,TRBJ1-4,.,CASSLDRAGMGEKLFF,TGTGCCAGCAGCTTAGATCGGGCCGGGATGGGTGAAAAACTGTTTTTT
TRBV5-1,TRBJ2-5,.,CASSLEAETQYF,TGCGCCAGCAGCTTGGAAGCAGAGACCCAGTACTTC
TRBV30,TRBJ2-1,TRBD2,CAALAGGPREQFF,TGTGCTGCACTAGCGGGAGGGCCTAGGGAGCAGTTCTTC
TRBV4-3,TRBJ1-1,TRBD1,CASSLFPGQGEAFF,TGCGCCAGCAGCCTATTTCCGGGACAGGGGGAAGCTTTCTTT
TRBV15,TRBJ1-5,.,CATSKPGHKNQPQHF,TGTGCCACCAGCAAACCGGGACACAAAAATCAGCCCCAGCATTTT
TRBV5-6,TRBJ1-5,.,CASSLGLHNQPQHF,TGTGCCAGCAGCTTGGGGCTGCACAATCAGCCCCAGCATTTT
TRBV29-1,TRBJ2-7,TRBD1,CSVGQGVSSYEQYF,TGCAGCGTCGGACAGGGGGTTAGCTCCTACGAGCAGTACTTC
TRBV6-5,TRBJ1-2,TRBD1,CASSSLGDSNYGYTF,TGTGCCAGCAGTAGTTTAGGGGACAGTAACTATGGCTACACCTTC
TRBV7-9,TRBJ2-4,.,CASSRRELPKNIQYF,TGTGCCAGCAGCCGCCGGGAGTTACCCAAAAACATTCAGTACTTC